One sample yielded the 9 T cell receptor beta chains listed below, sequenced in a study of blood T cell repertoires in COVID-19. Sequenced by immunoSEQ multiplex PCR; TCRdb stores in-frame clones only, minus some. The top ten clones hold over 1% of a sample with some 51,000 clones, approximately 86% of them seen once. Sequencing was carried out using peripheral blood. The receptors here all came from a man between 60 and 75 years old with acute or convalescent COVID-19.

The chain carries TRBV4-3 and TRBJ1-4; 9 bases agree with TRBD1. Unmatched junction bases numbered 9, after V lost 5 bases and J lost 5 bases. CDR3 length: 16 residues. Per the germline V gene, CDR1 is LGHNA and CDR2 is YSLEER. CDR3 residues: CASSETRGQGNEKLFF. The CDR3 region has the DNA TGCGCCAGCAGCGAGACCCGGGGACAGGGAAATGAAAAACTGTTTTTT.

The chain uses TRBV11-2 and TRBJ1-1; no reliable D call. With 2 bases removed from V and 0 bases from J, the gap between germline ends came to 7 bases. The V gene's germline CDR1 is SGHAT and CDR2 FQNNGV. This CDR3 spans 14 amino acids. The CDR3 protein is CASSLSRLNTEAFF. The CDR3 DNA sequence: TGTGCCAGCAGCTTATCCAGGCTGAACACTGAAGCTTTCTTT.

This clone was found once. This sample includes further DNA sequences coding for the same CDR3. The chain employs TRBV9 and TRBJ1-4, with 10 bases lining up with TRBD1. Germline V gene sequence: CDR1 SGDLS, CDR2 YYNGEE. With V trimmed by 2 bases and J by 2 bases, 3 bases remained unmatched. The CDR3 totals 16 residues. CDR3 sequence: CASSVATGGTNEKLFF. The CDR3 bases are TGTGCCAGCAGCGTGGCGACAGGGGGCACTAATGAAAAACTGTTTTTT.

This chain connects TRBV7-2 to TRBJ1-6; TRBD1 agrees at 10 bases. This CDR3 is 15 amino acids long. Germline lookup yields CDR1 SGHTA and CDR2 FQGNSA. The trim removed 5 bases at V and 6 bases at J, leaving 4 bases unmatched. The CDR3 coding sequence is TGTGCCAGCAGCAGACAGGGGGCGCTTAATTCACCCCTCCACTTT. Residues: CASSRQGALNSPLHF.

The V gene is TRBV18, the J gene TRBJ1-1, with unresolved D. The germline V and J ends were trimmed by 2 bases and 0 bases, with 10 bases remaining between them. Germline assignment: CDR1 KGHSH and CDR2 LQKENI. This CDR3 has 15 residues. As DNA, the CDR3 is TGTGCCAGCTCACCATTAAAACAAATGAACACTGAAGCTTTCTTT. Protein sequence: CASSPLKQMNTEAFF. The full variable domain, completed using reference TRBV18 and TRBJ1-1, is NAGVMQNPRHLVRRRGQEARLRCSPMKGHSHVYWYRQLPEEGLKFMVYLQKENIIDESGMPKERFSAEFPKEGPSILRIQQVVRGDSAAYFCASSPLKQMNTEAFFGQGTRLTVV.

The rearrangement joins TRBV6-2 or TRBV6-3 to TRBJ1-2; TRBD1 matches at 8 bases. Germline lookup yields CDR1 MNHEY and CDR2 SVGEGT. The CDR3 runs 17 residues. The junction had 19 bases not matched to a gene; V was cut back by 6 bases and J by 7 bases. CDR3 loop: CASSLTTRTGNTFGYTF. CDR3 DNA sequence: TGTGCCAGCAGCCTGACAACCCGGACAGGGAATACTTTTGGCTACACCTTC.

The chain has TRBV18 and TRBJ1-1; TRBD1 might be the D (5 bases). Trimming removed 3 bases at V and 3 bases at J, with 11 bases between. This CDR3 is 14 amino acids long. Germline loops: CDR1 KGHSH, CDR2 LQKENI. CDR3 in amino acids: CASSPQLGDTEAFF. Written as DNA, the CDR3 is TGTGCCAGCTCACCCCAGCTAGGGGACACTGAAGCTTTCTTT.

The chain joins TRBV9 to TRBJ1-1; 9 bases are shared with TRBD1. Unmatched junction bases numbered 6, after V lost 7 bases and J lost 5 bases. The germline V gene encodes CDR1 SGDLS and CDR2 YYNGEE. The CDR3 contains 13 residues. CDR3 in DNA: TGTGCCAGCCGGCCGGGACAGGGTACTGAAGCTTTCTTT. Translated: CASRPGQGTEAFF.

The V gene is TRBV29-1, the J gene TRBJ2-3; a possible D gene is TRBD2 (6 bases). V dropped 1 base and J dropped 1 base, with 18 bases sitting between them. The CDR3 is 17 amino acids. Germline assignment: CDR1 SQVTM and CDR2 ANQGSEA. The CDR3: CSVEGLLLAPGTDTQYF. CDR3 in DNA: TGCAGCGTTGAAGGTCTACTACTAGCTCCCGGCACAGATACGCAGTATTTT.